Listed below are T cell receptor beta chains from one sample, sequenced in a study of T cell changes during pregnancy in multiple sclerosis. Only in-frame clones appear in the TCRdb table, and some are missing; sequencing was by immunoSEQ multiplex PCR. The sample records about 46,000 clones, about 90% being singletons. The source was CD8+ T cells from peripheral blood mononuclear cells, collected after pregnancy. The receptors originated from a female donor with multiple sclerosis, enrolled in a pregnancy study. Both conserved end residues are part of each CDR3. The D gene is left open where the match is weak. The listing skips clone size in some rows; elsewhere it reads once, few, many or a size class.

j_call | v_call | d_call | clone_size | cdr3_nt | cdr3_aa
TRBJ1-2 | TRBV9 | - | - | TGTGCCAGCAGCGTAGCGGGGGGTTCCTATGGCTACACCTTC | CASSVAGGSYGYTF
TRBJ2-7 | TRBV21-1 | - | - | TGTGCCAGCAGCAAAGACAAGGGAGGGGGGGGGTTATACGAGCAGTACTTC | CASSKDKGGGGLYEQYF
TRBJ1-4 | TRBV4-2 | TRBD1 | - | TGTGCCAGCAGCCAAGATGAAGGCAGGGGGCGGGGGGAAAAACTGTTTTTT | CASSQDEGRGRGEKLFF
TRBJ1-5 | TRBV9 | - | - | TGTGCCAGCAGCCGAGCAGGGGAGAGCAATCAGCCCCAGCATTTT | CASSRAGESNQPQHF
TRBJ2-5 | TRBV6-1 | - | - | TGTGCCAGCAGTGAAGTCGCAGTAGGGCTGCCCCCCAGGGCCCAGTACTTC | CASSEVAVGLPPRAQYF
TRBJ1-1 | TRBV13 | - | - | TGTGCCAGCAGCTTAAGGGAGAGGGGAGGAGCTTTCTTT | CASSLRERGGAFF
TRBJ1-5 | TRBV19 | - | many | TGTGCCAGTATCTCTGCGTTCAATCAGCCCCAGCATTTT | CASISAFNQPQHF
TRBJ1-5 | TRBV19 | - | - | TGTGCCGAGAATCAGCCCCAGCATTTT | CAENQPQHF
TRBJ2-1 | TRBV6-1 | - | - | TGTGCCAGCAGACCGAGCTCCTACAATGAGCAGTTCTTC | CASRPSSYNEQFF
TRBJ1-1 | TRBV6-1 | - | once | TGTGCCAGCAGGGACAGTGAAGCTTTCTTT | CASRDSEAFF
TRBJ1-5 | TRBV4-1 | - | - | TGCGCCAGCAGCCAAGGAGGGAATAGCAATCAGCCCCAGCATTTT | CASSQGGNSNQPQHF
TRBJ2-1 | TRBV13 | - | - | TGTGCCAGCAGCTTAACGGGAGCAGGAAGCTCCTACAATGAGCAGTTCTTC | CASSLTGAGSSYNEQFF
TRBJ2-7 | TRBV5-1 | TRBD1 | - | TGCGCCAGCAGCTGGGGACAGGGAGCCTACGAGCAGTACTTC | CASSWGQGAYEQYF
TRBJ1-5 | TRBV12-5 | TRBD1 | - | TGTGCTAGTGGTTTGGGGACAGGGAACAATCAGCCCCAGCATTTT | CASGLGTGNNQPQHF
TRBJ1-5 | TRBV4-3 | - | - | TGCGCCAGCAGCCAAGACGCGACAGCGAATCAGCCCCAGCATTTT | CASSQDATANQPQHF
TRBJ2-7 | TRBV7-9 | - | - | TGTGCCAGCAGAAGGGGGTCCTACGAGCAGTACTTC | CASRRGSYEQYF
TRBJ2-7 | TRBV6-5 | TRBD1 | - | TGTGCCAGCAGTTCCGACAGGGGGGGCGAGCAGTACTTC | CASSSDRGGEQYF
TRBJ1-1 | TRBV7-3 | - | - | TGTGCCAGCAGCTTAACAGGCGGGCCTGAAGCTTTCTTT | CASSLTGGPEAFF
TRBJ2-1 | TRBV5-6 | TRBD2 | - | TGTGCCAGCAGCTCCCTAGCGGGAGGATCATACAATGAGCAGTTCTTC | CASSSLAGGSYNEQFF
TRBJ2-3 | TRBV5-1 | - | - | TGCGCCAGCAGCTCGCCAGGGCTAGTGCCAGATACGCAGTATTTT | CASSSPGLVPDTQYF
TRBJ2-5 | TRBV5-1 | - | - | TGCGCCAGCAGCCTCCAGCCGGGGACTCCCCAAGAGACCCAGTACTTC | CASSLQPGTPQETQYF
TRBJ2-7 | TRBV13 | TRBD2 | - | TGTGCCAGCAGTGAGACTAGCGGGACAGCCTACGAGCAGTACTTC | CASSETSGTAYEQYF